Here is one T cell receptor beta chain with its context. Per the germline V gene, CDR1 is MDHEN and CDR2 is SYDVKM. The CDR3 covers 13 residues. The V end was cut by 7 bases, the J end by 1 base, with 11 bases between. The sample comes from a study of blood T cell repertoires in COVID-19. The table came from immunoSEQ multiplex PCR; TCRdb's copy has only in-frame clones and leaves some out. The sample shows tens of thousands of clones, 83% of them seen only once. This sequence originates from a man older than 75 with acute or convalescent COVID-19. The chain has TRBV28 and TRBJ2-7; perhaps TRBD1 as D (7 bases). The sequenced sample consisted of peripheral blood. The CDR3: CASKQGGSYEQYF. The CDR3 nucleotides read TGTGCCAGCAAGCAGGGGGGTTCCTACGAGCAGTACTTC.